This TCR beta chain was documented in a study of identifying expanded T cells in peripheral blood. General observations from the study: About 1.2 clones differed between technical replicates, versus approximately 17 and 20 over time.

A word on this clone: Antigen unknown.

Germline V gene sequence: CDR1 MNHEY, CDR2 SVGAGI. The V segment lost 6 bases and the J segment 3 bases; nucleotides outside the gene matches: 3. The CDR3 length is 14 residues. Measured with immunoSEQ multiplex PCR; TCRdb has only the in-frame clones, and not every one. The sample shows more than 50,000 clones, under 85% of them seen only once. The TCR originated in a person between 18 and 75 years old in good health. The chain recombines TRBV6-5 with TRBJ2-7; TRBD2 aligns across 12 bases. Sequenced: blood. CDR3 protein: CASRTTSGSYEQYF. In DNA form, the CDR3 reads TGTGCCAGCAGGACGACTAGCGGGAGCTACGAGCAGTACTTC.